A single TCR beta chain is shown here with its context. Its antigen is undetermined. These data belong to a study of T-cell memory formation after mild COVID-19. Study-wide background: Clusters of TCRs were largely donor specific. General study results and limits: Second-wave clones that peaked on day 37 lacked confirmed SARS-CoV-2 specificity.

Trimming cost V 8 bases and J 6 bases, with 16 bases left between them. The CDR3 is made up of 14 amino acids. Libraries for TCRalpha and TCRbeta carried sample barcodes and unique molecular identifiers via 5'RACE. MiXCR was run by TCRdb on the 5' RACE reads, yielding one entry per CDR3 protein. The sample records 98,000 or so distinct CDR3 sequences, 15% to 20% being singletons. The specimen was PBMCs or a T cell subset sorted from them (not recorded which). This clonotype was obtained from a man between 18 and 29 years old who had mild COVID-19 (a few samples of this study predate the infection). Cell type and time point are not known. The genes are TRBV12-3 or TRBV12-4 and TRBJ2-2, with D possibly being TRBD1 or TRBD2 (7 bases each). The CDR3 coding sequence is TGTGCCAGCCGCCCGCAGGGGGGGCCCGGGGAGCTGTTTTTT. It encodes CASRPQGGPGELFF.